A single TCR beta chain is shown here with its context. The data originate from a study of cytomegalovirus exposure and HLA in healthy donors. V dropped 3 bases and J dropped 4 bases, with 10 bases sitting between them. Germline V gene sequence: CDR1 LNHDA, CDR2 SQIVND (reference sequence). The CDR3 extends over 13 amino acids. Primers included in the PCR were 60 Vbeta and 13 Jbeta primers. Libraries were prepared by immunoSEQ multiplex PCR; TCRdb keeps only in-frame clonotypes and omits some of them. The sample holds approximately 120,000 clones, less than 70% seen once. The TCR was taken from a woman in her 70s in good health and CMV-seropositive. The chain combines TRBV19 with TRBJ2-7; D is perhaps TRBD2 (6 bases). Sequencing was performed on PBMCs. CDR3 DNA sequence: TGTGCCAGTAGTATGGAGGGCCCATACGAGCAGTACTTC. Translation: CASSMEGPYEQYF.